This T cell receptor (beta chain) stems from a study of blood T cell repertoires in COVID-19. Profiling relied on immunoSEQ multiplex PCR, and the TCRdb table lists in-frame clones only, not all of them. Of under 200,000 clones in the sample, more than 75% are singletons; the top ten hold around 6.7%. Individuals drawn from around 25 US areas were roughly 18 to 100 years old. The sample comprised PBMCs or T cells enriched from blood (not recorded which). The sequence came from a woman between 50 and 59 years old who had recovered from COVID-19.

The CDR3, as DNA: TGTGCCAGCAGGACTGGCGGGGCCGTCTACGAGCAGTACTTC. Protein: CASRTGGAVYEQYF. The chain employs TRBV6-5 and TRBJ2-7, with TRBD2 as a possible D gene (6 bases). Germline V CDR1 and CDR2: MNHEY, SVGAGI. The CDR3 is 14 amino acids. Trimming cost V 6 bases and J 3 bases, with 15 bases left between them.